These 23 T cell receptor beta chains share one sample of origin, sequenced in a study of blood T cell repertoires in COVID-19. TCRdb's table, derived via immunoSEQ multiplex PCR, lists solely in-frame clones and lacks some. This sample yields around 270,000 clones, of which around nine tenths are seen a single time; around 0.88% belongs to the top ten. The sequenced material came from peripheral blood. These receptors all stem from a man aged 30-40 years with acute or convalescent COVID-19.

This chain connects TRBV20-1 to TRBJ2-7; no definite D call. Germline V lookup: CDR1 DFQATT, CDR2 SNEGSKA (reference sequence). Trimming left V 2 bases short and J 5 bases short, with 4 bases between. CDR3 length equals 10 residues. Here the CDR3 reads CSARPDEQYF. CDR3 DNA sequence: TGCAGTGCTAGACCGGACGAGCAGTACTTC.

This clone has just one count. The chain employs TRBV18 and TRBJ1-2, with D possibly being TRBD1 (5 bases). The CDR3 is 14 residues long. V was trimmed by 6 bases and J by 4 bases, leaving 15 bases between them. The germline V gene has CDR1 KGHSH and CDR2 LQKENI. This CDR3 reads CASSPNQGSYGYTF. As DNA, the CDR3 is TGTGCCAGCTCGCCCAATCAGGGTAGCTATGGCTACACCTTC.

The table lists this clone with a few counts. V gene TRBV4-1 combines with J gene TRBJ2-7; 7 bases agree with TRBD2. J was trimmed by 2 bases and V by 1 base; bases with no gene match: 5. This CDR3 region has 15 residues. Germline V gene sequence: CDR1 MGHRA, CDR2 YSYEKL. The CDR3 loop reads CASSQGLAVPYEQYF. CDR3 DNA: TGCGCCAGCAGCCAAGGGCTAGCGGTTCCCTACGAGCAGTACTTC.

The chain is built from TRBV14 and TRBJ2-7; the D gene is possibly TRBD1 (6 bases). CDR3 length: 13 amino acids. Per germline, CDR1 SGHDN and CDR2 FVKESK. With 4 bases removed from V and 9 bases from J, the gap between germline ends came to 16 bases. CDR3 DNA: TGTGCCAGCAGCCTTAGGGGGTCTGGTGTGCAGTACTTC. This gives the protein CASSLRGSGVQYF.

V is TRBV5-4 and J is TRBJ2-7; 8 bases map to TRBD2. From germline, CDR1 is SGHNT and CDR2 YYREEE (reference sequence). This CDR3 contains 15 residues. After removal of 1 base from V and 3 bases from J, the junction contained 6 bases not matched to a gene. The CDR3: CASSLWGLGIYEQYF. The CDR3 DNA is TGTGCCAGCAGCTTGTGGGGACTAGGTATCTACGAGCAGTACTTC.

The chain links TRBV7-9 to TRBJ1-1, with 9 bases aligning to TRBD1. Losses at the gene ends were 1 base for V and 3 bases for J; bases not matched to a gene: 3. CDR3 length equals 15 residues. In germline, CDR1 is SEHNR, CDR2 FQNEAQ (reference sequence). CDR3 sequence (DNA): TGTGCCAGCAGCTTAGACAGGGGGCTCGACACTGAAGCTTTCTTT. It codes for CASSLDRGLDTEAFF.

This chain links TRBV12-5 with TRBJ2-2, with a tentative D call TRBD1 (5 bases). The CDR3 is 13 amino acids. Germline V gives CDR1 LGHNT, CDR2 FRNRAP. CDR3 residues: CASQTVNTGELFF. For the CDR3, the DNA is TGTGCCTCCCAGACAGTGAACACCGGGGAGCTGTTTTTT.

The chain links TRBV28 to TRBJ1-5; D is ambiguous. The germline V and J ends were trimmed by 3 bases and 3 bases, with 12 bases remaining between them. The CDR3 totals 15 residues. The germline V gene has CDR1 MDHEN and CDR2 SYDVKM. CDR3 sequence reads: CASSLSRETNQPQHF. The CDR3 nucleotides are TGTGCCAGCAGTTTGTCACGAGAAACCAATCAGCCCCAGCATTTT.

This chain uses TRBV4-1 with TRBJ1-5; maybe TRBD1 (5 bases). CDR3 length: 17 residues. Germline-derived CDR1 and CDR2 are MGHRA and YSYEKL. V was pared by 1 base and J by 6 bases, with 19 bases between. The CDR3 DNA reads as TGCGCCAGCAGCCAAGGATTTGGGGGGGGTACGGGTCAGCCCCAGCATTTT. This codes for CASSQGFGGGTGQPQHF.

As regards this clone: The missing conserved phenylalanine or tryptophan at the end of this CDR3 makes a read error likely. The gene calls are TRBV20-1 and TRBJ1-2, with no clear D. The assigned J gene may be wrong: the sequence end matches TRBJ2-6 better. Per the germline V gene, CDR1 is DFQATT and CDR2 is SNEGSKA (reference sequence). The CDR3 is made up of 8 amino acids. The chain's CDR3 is CSAVLLTI. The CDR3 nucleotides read TGCAGTGCGGTACTGCTGACTATC.

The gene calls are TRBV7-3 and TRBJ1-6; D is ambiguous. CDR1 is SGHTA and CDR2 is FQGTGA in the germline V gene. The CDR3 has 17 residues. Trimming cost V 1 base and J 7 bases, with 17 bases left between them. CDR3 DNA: TGTGCCAGCAGCTTAAGGGCTCTCCCGGGGAACAATTCACCCCTCCACTTT. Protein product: CASSLRALPGNNSPLHF.

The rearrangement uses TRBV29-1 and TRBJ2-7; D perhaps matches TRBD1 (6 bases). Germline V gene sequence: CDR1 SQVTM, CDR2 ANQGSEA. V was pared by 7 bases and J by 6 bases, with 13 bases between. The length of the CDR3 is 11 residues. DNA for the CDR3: TGCAGCGGTAGCAGGGGTTCCGAGCAGTACTTC. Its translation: CSGSRGSEQYF.

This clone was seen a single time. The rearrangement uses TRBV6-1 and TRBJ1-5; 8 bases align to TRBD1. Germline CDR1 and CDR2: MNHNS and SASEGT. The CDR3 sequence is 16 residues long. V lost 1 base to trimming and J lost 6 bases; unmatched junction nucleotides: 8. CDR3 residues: CASSEDGTGGVQPQHF. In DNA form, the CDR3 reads TGTGCCAGCAGTGAAGACGGAACAGGGGGAGTTCAGCCCCAGCATTTT.

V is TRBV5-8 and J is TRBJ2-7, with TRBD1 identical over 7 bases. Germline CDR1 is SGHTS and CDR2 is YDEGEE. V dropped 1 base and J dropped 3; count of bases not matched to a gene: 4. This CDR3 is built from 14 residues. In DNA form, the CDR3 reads TGTGCCAGCAGCTTGAGAACAGGGGACTACGAGCAGTACTTC. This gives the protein CASSLRTGDYEQYF.

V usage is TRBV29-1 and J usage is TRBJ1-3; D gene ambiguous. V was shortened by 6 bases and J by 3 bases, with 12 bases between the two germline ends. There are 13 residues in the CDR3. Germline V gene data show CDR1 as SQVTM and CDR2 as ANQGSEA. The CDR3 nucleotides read TGCAGCGTGCAAAACTTTGGTGGAAACACCATATATTTT. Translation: CSVQNFGGNTIYF.

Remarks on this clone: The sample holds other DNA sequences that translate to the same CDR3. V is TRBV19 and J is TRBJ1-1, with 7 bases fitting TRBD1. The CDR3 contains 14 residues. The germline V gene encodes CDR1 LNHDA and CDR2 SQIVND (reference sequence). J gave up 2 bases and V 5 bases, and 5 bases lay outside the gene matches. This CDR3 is CASSYQGGNTEAFF. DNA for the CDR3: TGTGCCAGTAGTTACCAGGGGGGAAACACTGAAGCTTTCTTT.

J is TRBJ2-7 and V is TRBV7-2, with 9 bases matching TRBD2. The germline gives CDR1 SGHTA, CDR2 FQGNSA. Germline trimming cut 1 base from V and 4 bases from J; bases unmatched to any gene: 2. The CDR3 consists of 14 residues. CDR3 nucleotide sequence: TGTGCCAGCAGCTTAGGTCTAGCGGGGTACGAGCAGTACTTC. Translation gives CASSLGLAGYEQYF.

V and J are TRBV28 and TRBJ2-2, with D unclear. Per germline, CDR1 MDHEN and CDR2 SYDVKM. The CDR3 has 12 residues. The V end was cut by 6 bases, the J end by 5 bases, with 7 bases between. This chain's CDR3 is CASRMSTGELFF. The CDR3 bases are TGTGCCAGCAGAATGTCGACCGGGGAGCTGTTTTTT.

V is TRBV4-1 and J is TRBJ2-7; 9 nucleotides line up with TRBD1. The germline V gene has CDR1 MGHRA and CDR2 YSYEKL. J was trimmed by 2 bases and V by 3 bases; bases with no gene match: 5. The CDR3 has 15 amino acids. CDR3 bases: TGCGCCAGCAGCCATAACAGGGGGCCGCCCTACGAGCAGTACTTC. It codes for CASSHNRGPPYEQYF.

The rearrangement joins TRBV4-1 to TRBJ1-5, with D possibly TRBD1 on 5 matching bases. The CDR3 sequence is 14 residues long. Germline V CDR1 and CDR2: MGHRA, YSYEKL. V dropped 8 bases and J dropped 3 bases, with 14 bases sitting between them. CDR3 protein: CASGGGPYNQPQHF. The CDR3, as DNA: TGCGCCAGCGGCGGGGGACCTTACAATCAGCCCCAGCATTTT.

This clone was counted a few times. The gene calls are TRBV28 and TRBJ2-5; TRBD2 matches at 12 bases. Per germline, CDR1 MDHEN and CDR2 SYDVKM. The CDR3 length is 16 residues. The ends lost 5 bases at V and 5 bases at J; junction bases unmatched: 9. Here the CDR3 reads CASSQLRLAGVETQYF. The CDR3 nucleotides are TGTGCCAGCAGTCAATTGAGACTAGCGGGAGTTGAGACCCAGTACTTC.

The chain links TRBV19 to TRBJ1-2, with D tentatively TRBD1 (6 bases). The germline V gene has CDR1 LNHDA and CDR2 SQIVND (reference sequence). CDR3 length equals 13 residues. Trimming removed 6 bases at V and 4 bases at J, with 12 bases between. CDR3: CASRRDMTYGYTF. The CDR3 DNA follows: TGTGCCAGTAGGAGGGACATGACCTATGGCTACACCTTC.

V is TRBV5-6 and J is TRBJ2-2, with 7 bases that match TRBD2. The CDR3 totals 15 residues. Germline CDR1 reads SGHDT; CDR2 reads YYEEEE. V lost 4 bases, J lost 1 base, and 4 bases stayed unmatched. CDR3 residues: CASSPTSLNTGELFF. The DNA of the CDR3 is TGTGCCAGCAGCCCGACTAGCCTGAACACCGGGGAGCTGTTTTTT.